This paragraph covers one T cell receptor beta chain sequence. Germline CDR1 and CDR2: SNHLY and FYNNEI. The CDR3 totals 12 residues. Trimming left V 4 bases short and J 14 bases short, with 12 bases between. Primers: 60 Vbeta forward and 13 Jbeta reverse. TCRdb's table, derived via immunoSEQ multiplex PCR, lists solely in-frame clones and lacks some. The profile shows over 90,000 clones, roughly two thirds of them singletons. This entry comes from a study of cytomegalovirus exposure and HLA in healthy donors. Turning to the study itself: From HLA-typed donors, an early data release held tens of millions of unique TCRs.

Source material: PBMCs. The chain is built from TRBV2 and TRBJ1-6; D perhaps matches TRBD1 (5 bases). This sequence was found in a woman aged 45-59 years in good health and CMV-seropositive. The CDR3 bases are TGTGCCAGCAGTGTCGAGGTACAGGCCCTCCACTTT. Its protein is CASSVEVQALHF.